This T cell receptor beta chain derives from a study of blood T cell repertoires in COVID-19 (TCRdb year 2020). Regarding the complete study: Samples from collaborators originated in the United States, Italy and Spain and spanned both the acute and convalescent phases of COVID-19. Subjects who had been exposed to COVID-19, were actively infected with it, or had recovered from it provided the deeply sampled blood TCRbeta repertoires that made up the dataset. The prospective study material was composed of cDNA or gDNA derived from T cells, B-cell-depleted T cells, or PBMCs. A de-identified subject ID, COVID-19 status, age in years and sex were almost always included in the sample metadata. The samples were drawn from two sources: the first 160 participants of the ongoing ImmuneRACE study, and 1,200 or so subjects contributed by 6 global collaborators. A freely available public database, intended as a resource for researchers studying the immune response to SARS-CoV-2, is where the repertoires were released. HLA class I and class II types, where available, came from metadata supplied by the sample provider rather than from assay-based typing.

The collaborating institutions used their own protocols to collect whole blood in K2EDTA tubes. For TCRbeta analysis, collaborators shipped samples in one of three forms: frozen whole blood, isolated PBMCs, or DNA extracted from either of those sample types. Study-wide conclusions, independent of this receptor: The quantity of clinical and demographic metadata differed by source and by participant and was supplied without curation.

The CDR3 holds 12 amino acids from the cysteine to the phenylalanine. This entry keeps only the CDR3 DNA: 36 bases, framed from base 1. From the germline V gene, CDR1 is MDHEN and CDR2 is SYDVKM. V lost 8 bases and J lost 3 bases; the stretch between them is 10 bases long. TCRbeta CDR3 regions were amplified from genomic DNA by means of the immunoSEQ Assay, a bias-controlled multiplex PCR. The authors' pipeline ran thus. The number of nucleated cells in each sample was estimated by amplification of reference gene primers within the assay. To quantify the absolute abundance of each unique TCRbeta CDR3 rearrangement, sequence reads were collapsed and filtered. Productive Simpson clonality was computed per sample as the square root of Simpson's diversity index over productive rearrangements. TCRdb carries this immuneACCESS record with in-frame sequences only. Its versions omit some clonotypes, under half of them owing to an unresolved V gene in the studies checked, with the rest unexplained. For V, J and clone size, that table is used; D and trimming come from the DNA. This sample gives 250,000 or so clones in total; 86% of them show up just once. The ten largest make up about 3% of the sample.

A note on this clone: What this receptor recognizes is not known. No much larger clone exists at a distance of one base, and base qualities are not known.

The receptor chain draws on TRBV28 and TRBJ1-1, and the D gene may be TRBD1, 5 bases matching. Input material: peripheral blood. The clonotype comes from a woman aged 25 to 39 with active or convalescent COVID-19. The DNA sequence is given as TGTGCCAGCGGCTCGGGGGACACTGAAGCTTTCTTT. Its amino acids are CASGSGDTEAFF. This CDR3, with the reference TRBV28 and TRBJ1-1 proteins standing in past its ends, gives the full variable domain DVKVTQSSRYLVKRTGEKVFLECVQDMDHENMFWYRQDPGLGLRLIYFSYDVKMKEKGDIPEGYSVSREKKERFSLILESASTNQTSMYLCASGSGDTEAFFGQGTRLTVV.